This TCR beta chain was captured by sequencing in a study of T cell responses to AZD1222 COVID-19 vaccine. The method was immunoSEQ multiplex PCR; TCRdb's version includes in-frame clones alone and lacks a portion of them. The table records around 99,000 clones, 87% of them present only once. Study observations and caveats: A rise in Spike-specific TCR breadth and depth followed two AZD1222 doses.

Points on this clone: Its antigen is as yet unknown.

There are 14 residues in the CDR3. Germline lookup yields CDR1 SGDLS and CDR2 YYNGEE. V was clipped by 3 bases and J by 7 bases, with 17 bases between them. The source is an adult in good health. This sequence joins TRBV9 and TRBJ2-7, with D perhaps matching TRBD1 (6 bases). Sequenced here: peripheral blood, sampled on day 0 of AZD1222 vaccination. CDR3 nucleotides: TGTGCCAGCAGCGCCGGGACAAACTACGAGGAGCAGTACTTC. Translating gives CASSAGTNYEEQYF.